Following are 17 T cell receptor beta chains from one sample sequenced in a study of Ad26.COV2.S vaccination and SARS-CoV-2 variants. The table came from immunoSEQ multiplex PCR; TCRdb's copy has only in-frame clones and leaves some out. This sample has roughly 140,000 clones; roughly 89% occur once, and the top ten carry 4% to 6%. This material consisted of peripheral blood, taken after recovery from COVID-19. These receptors were collected from a human donor who had recovered from COVID-19.

The chain uses TRBV13 and TRBJ1-1, with no clear D. The CDR3 length is 14 residues. From germline, CDR1 is PRHDT and CDR2 FYEKMQ (reference sequence). V was trimmed by 0 bases and J by 0 bases, leaving 5 bases between them. The CDR3 sequence: CASSLGGVNTEAFF. Here the CDR3 DNA reads TGTGCCAGCAGCTTAGGCGGCGTGAACACTGAAGCTTTCTTT.

The chain recombines TRBV6-5 with TRBJ1-3; 7 nucleotides agree with TRBD1. CDR1 and CDR2 (germline): MNHEY, SVGAGI. The CDR3 length is 15 residues. The V and J ends lost 6 bases and 4 bases, in that order; junction bases with no gene match: 9. CDR3 coding DNA: TGTGCCAGCAGACCCGACAGGGTTCGAGGAAACACCATATATTTT. It yields the protein CASRPDRVRGNTIYF.

A single count supports this clone. The chain is built from TRBV18 and TRBJ2-5; 11 nucleotides agree with TRBD1. CDR3 length: 14 amino acids. Germline V CDR1 and CDR2: KGHSH, LQKENI. V trimming: 2 bases; J trimming: 4 bases; junction bases outside the gene matches: 0. This CDR3 is CASSPGTGGETQYF. CDR3 DNA sequence: TGTGCCAGCTCACCAGGGACAGGGGGAGAGACCCAGTACTTC.

This chain links TRBV13 with TRBJ2-7; possible D gene TRBD2, 6 bases. Trimming took off 7 bases at V and 9 bases at J, with 13 bases between the two ends. The CDR3 runs to 11 residues. Looked up from germline, CDR1 is PRHDT and CDR2 is FYEKMQ (reference sequence). The CDR3: CASIFAEGQYF. The CDR3 DNA is TGTGCCAGCATTTTTGCGGAGGGGCAGTACTTC.

This chain links TRBV10-3 with TRBJ1-2; perhaps TRBD1 as D (5 bases). Trimming left V 6 bases short and J 5 bases short, with 13 bases between. Germline loops: CDR1 ENHRY, CDR2 SYGVKD. The CDR3 loop spans 13 amino acids. As DNA, the CDR3 is TGTGCCATCAGCGCGCCGGGACGGTATGGCTACACCTTC. This encodes CAISAPGRYGYTF.

This clone was observed once. The chain joins TRBV11-3 to TRBJ2-1, with unresolved D. V lost 0 bases, J lost 9 bases, and 6 bases lay in between. The CDR3 has 12 amino acids. Germline V gene data show CDR1 as SGHNT and CDR2 as YENEEA. CDR3 region: CASSLDQSEQFF. The CDR3 bases are TGTGCCAGCAGCTTAGATCAGAGTGAGCAGTTCTTC.

This chain links TRBV6-6 with TRBJ2-2; no reliable D call. The CDR3 consists of 14 residues. V lost 8 bases to trimming and J lost 1 base, with 11 bases between them. Germline V gene sequence: CDR1 MNHNY, CDR2 SVGAGI (reference sequence). This CDR3 reads CASLTGRNTGELFF. CDR3 nucleotides: TGTGCCAGCCTGACTGGGCGGAACACCGGGGAGCTGTTTTTT.

The chain couples TRBV9 to TRBJ2-3; 8 bases line up with TRBD2. V lost 9 bases to trimming and J lost 3 bases; unmatched junction nucleotides: 9. CDR1 is SGDLS, CDR2 YYNGEE, per germline. The CDR3 is 14 amino acids. Written as DNA, the CDR3 is TGTGCCACCGGTAGCGGGGTTAGAACAGATACGCAGTATTTT. Translation gives CATGSGVRTDTQYF.

This chain links TRBV19 with TRBJ2-1, with 7 bases fitting TRBD1. The CDR3 has 17 residues. J gave up 6 bases and V 2 bases, and 13 bases lay outside the gene matches. Germline V gene sequence: CDR1 LNHDA, CDR2 SQIVND (reference sequence). CDR3 amino acids: CASSITRHSGGVNEQFF. For the CDR3, the DNA is TGTGCCAGTAGTATAACCCGGCATTCAGGGGGTGTCAATGAGCAGTTCTTC. The full variable domain, with the rest looked up from reference TRBV19 and TRBJ2-1, is DGGITQSPKYLFRKEGQNVTLSCEQNLNHDAMYWYRQDPGQGLRLIYYSQIVNDFQKGDIAEGYSVSREKKESFPLTVTSAQKNPTAFYLCASSITRHSGGVNEQFFGPGTRLTVL.

V gene TRBV2 combines with J gene TRBJ2-2; 10 positions match TRBD1. Per the germline V gene, CDR1 is SNHLY and CDR2 is FYNNEI. Trimming at V came to 8 bases and at J to 4 bases, leaving 4 bases not matched to a gene. The CDR3 loop spans 14 amino acids. This CDR3 is CASQGTGATGELFF. CDR3 DNA: TGTGCCAGCCAAGGGACAGGGGCCACCGGGGAGCTGTTTTTT.

The chain carries TRBV11-2 and TRBJ1-3, with TRBD1 matching over 8 bases. V was clipped by 5 bases and J by 6 bases; unmatched bases: 12. Per germline, CDR1 SGHAT and CDR2 FQNNGV. This CDR3 comprises 16 residues. The chain's CDR3 is CASSLIGTGEQNTIYF. The CDR3 DNA sequence: TGTGCCAGCAGCCTTATCGGGACAGGCGAACAAAACACCATATATTTT.

This clone was recorded once. The V call is TRBV10-2, the J call TRBJ1-2; 7 bases line up with TRBD1. The J segment lost 4 bases and the V segment lost 2 bases, leaving 1 base of the junction unmatched. CDR3 length equals 13 residues. Germline loops: CDR1 WSHSY, CDR2 SAAADI. The CDR3: CASSENRGYGYTF. The CDR3 coding sequence is TGCGCCAGCAGTGAGAACAGGGGCTATGGCTACACCTTC.

This chain joins TRBV4-3 and TRBJ2-7; D unresolved. Germline V gene lookup returns CDR1 LGHNA and CDR2 YSLEER. Between the trimmed V and J ends, which lost 0 bases and 6 bases, there was a span of 21 bases. The CDR3 runs to 17 residues. CDR3 residues: CASSQDWSGLDWREQYF. The CDR3 nucleotides are TGCGCCAGCAGCCAAGATTGGAGTGGGCTGGATTGGCGCGAGCAGTACTTC.

The chain links TRBV9 to TRBJ2-7; D is perhaps TRBD2 (5 bases). The V and J ends lost 0 bases and 6 bases respectively, with 10 bases between them. Germline CDR1 and CDR2: SGDLS and YYNGEE. The CDR3 sequence is 13 residues long. CDR3 bases: TGTGCCAGCAGCGTAGATCCGACTACCGAGCAGTACTTC. It specifies CASSVDPTTEQYF.

This rearrangement joins TRBV6-6 to TRBJ2-7; unclear D gene. V was pared by 0 bases and J by 1 base, with 13 bases between. CDR3 size: 16 residues. CDR1 and CDR2 (germline): MNHNY, SVGAGI (reference sequence). The CDR3 sequence is CASSYSSLKRSYEQYF. The CDR3 DNA is TGTGCCAGCAGTTACTCGAGTCTAAAGCGATCCTACGAGCAGTACTTC.

The V gene is TRBV5-6, the J gene TRBJ1-1; D is uncertain. The V end was cut by 2 bases, the J end by 0 bases, with 11 bases between. There are 15 residues in the CDR3. The V gene's germline CDR1 is SGHDT and CDR2 YYEEEE. CDR3 in DNA: TGTGCCAGCAGCTTATATAAGGGATTGAACACTGAAGCTTTCTTT. Translating it yields CASSLYKGLNTEAFF.

The chain joins TRBV2 to TRBJ1-2; D unresolved. The CDR3 consists of 14 residues. Trimming shortened V by 8 bases and J by 2 bases, and 15 bases separated the two germline ends. Germline loops: CDR1 SNHLY, CDR2 FYNNEI. The CDR3 loop is CASVPWGANYGYTF. CDR3 nucleotides: TGTGCCAGCGTCCCTTGGGGAGCGAACTATGGCTACACCTTC.